Listed below are T cell receptor beta chains from one sample, sequenced in a study of T cell responses to AZD1222 COVID-19 vaccine. Libraries were prepared by immunoSEQ multiplex PCR; TCRdb keeps only in-frame clonotypes and omits some of them. This table has some 120,000 clones, 93% appearing once. The sequenced sample was peripheral blood, obtained on day 0 of AZD1222 vaccination. Every receptor here comes from an adult in good health. Both conserved end residues are part of each CDR3. D genes are given only for firm matches. Rows may omit the clone size; those that give it use once, few, many or a size class.

>14|TRBV7-9|TRBJ2-4|once|-
CASSLDVGLDIQYF
TGTGCCAGCAGCCTTGACGTGGGTCTAGACATTCAGTACTTC
>14|TRBV7-9|TRBJ1-2|-|-
CASSTGGVGYGYTF
TGTGCCAGCAGCACCGGTGGGGTTGGATATGGCTACACCTTC
>16|TRBV9|TRBJ2-3|once|-
CASSESPLGGTDTQYF
TGTGCCAGCAGCGAGTCCCCTCTCGGGGGCACAGATACGCAGTATTTT
>16|TRBV4-2|TRBJ2-1|-|TRBD2
CASSQDRRGLPHEQFF
TGTGCCAGCAGCCAAGATCGTCGGGGACTACCGCATGAGCAGTTCTTC
>14|TRBV27|TRBJ2-7|-|-
CASGASTGLYEQYF
TGTGCCAGCGGAGCGTCGACAGGATTATACGAGCAGTACTTC
>17|TRBV5-1|TRBJ2-3|-|TRBD2
CASSLGLAGGGTDTQYF
TGCGCCAGCAGCTTGGGACTAGCGGGGGGTGGCACAGATACGCAGTATTTT
>17|TRBV4-1|TRBJ1-2|-|TRBD1
CASSPRQGTLPNYGYTF
TGCGCCAGCAGCCCCCGACAGGGGACCTTGCCTAACTATGGCTACACCTTC
>13|TRBV7-2|TRBJ1-5|-|-
CASRKSRNQPQHF
TGTGCCAGCAGAAAAAGCCGCAATCAGCCCCAGCATTTT
>15|TRBV21-1|TRBJ1-6|-|-
CASSSPDRGFSPLHF
TGTGCCAGCAGCTCCCCCGACAGGGGTTTTTCACCCCTCCACTTT
>14|TRBV3-1/TRBV3-2|TRBJ1-5|-|-
CASSPTTGSQPQHF
TGTGCCAGCAGCCCCACCACAGGTAGTCAGCCCCAGCATTTT
>12|TRBV14|TRBJ2-5|-|-
CASSQDRSSQYF
TGTGCCAGCAGCCAAGACCGGAGTTCCCAGTACTTC
>16|TRBV6-5|TRBJ1-3|-|-
CASSYGAGGSGNTIYF
TGTGCCAGCAGTTATGGGGCCGGGGGGTCTGGAAACACCATATATTTT
>16|TRBV6-5|TRBJ1-4|-|-
CASSYSRTSAAGKLFF
TGTGCCAGCAGTTACTCCCGGACGTCAGCCGCCGGAAAACTGTTTTTT
>14|TRBV5-1|TRBJ1-1|-|TRBD1
CASSPRTGSTEAFF
TGCGCCAGCAGCCCACGGACAGGGTCCACTGAAGCTTTCTTT
>13|TRBV5-5|TRBJ1-6|-|-
CASSLAGESPLHF
TGTGCCAGCAGCTTGGCAGGGGAATCACCCCTCCACTTT
>15|TRBV5-4|TRBJ2-3|few|-
CASSFITGRTDTQYF
TGTGCCAGCAGCTTTATTACGGGGCGGACAGATACGCAGTATTTT
>15|TRBV7-8|TRBJ1-1|-|TRBD1
CASSFQGEVNTEAFF
TGTGCCAGCAGCTTCCAGGGGGAGGTGAACACTGAAGCTTTCTTT
>14|TRBV6-1|TRBJ2-7|-|TRBD1
CASSESGQGGEQYF
TGTGCCAGCAGTGAATCCGGACAGGGGGGCGAGCAGTACTTC
>15|TRBV5-4|TRBJ1-1|-|-
CASSPQGRMNTEAFF
TGTGCCAGCAGCCCCCAGGGGCGAATGAACACTGAAGCTTTCTTT
>12|TRBV5-6|TRBJ1-5|-|-
CASSLDGEPQHF
TGTGCCAGCAGCTTGGATGGGGAGCCCCAGCATTTT
>14|TRBV2|TRBJ1-4|once|TRBD1
CASSEGQGDEKLFF
TGTGCCAGCAGCGAAGGACAGGGGGACGAAAAACTGTTTTTT
>16|TRBV3-1/TRBV3-2|TRBJ1-2|-|-
CASSPRWAGVTYGYTF
TGTGCCAGCAGCCCCAGGTGGGCAGGGGTGACCTATGGCTACACCTTC
>16|TRBV6-1|TRBJ1-2|-|-
CASSEAGTFVGYGYTF
TGTGCCAGCAGTGAGGCCGGTACGTTCGTAGGGTATGGCTACACCTTC
>13|TRBV27|TRBJ1-6|few|-
CASSFTVYSTLHF
TGTGCCAGCAGTTTTACGGTTTATTCAACCCTCCACTTT
>13|TRBV4-1|TRBJ2-7|-|-
CASSFDRLYEQYF
TGCGCCAGCAGTTTCGACAGACTCTACGAGCAGTACTTC
>15|TRBV6-5|TRBJ1-3|-|-
CASTSGALSGNTIYF
TGTGCCTCTACCTCGGGGGCCCTCTCTGGAAACACCATATATTTT
>13|TRBV19|TRBJ1-2|-|-
CASSPRGRFGYTF
TGTGCCAGTAGTCCCCGAGGGAGGTTTGGCTACACCTTC
>13|TRBV2|TRBJ1-2|-|TRBD1
CASSGTGVGGYTF
TGTGCCAGCAGTGGGACAGGCGTGGGGGGCTACACCTTC
>13|TRBV6-5|TRBJ2-3|-|-
CASSYLSGDTQYF
TGTGCCAGCAGTTACCTCTCCGGGGATACGCAGTATTTT
>13|TRBV27|TRBJ1-2|-|-
CASSSMGGHGYTF
TGTGCCAGCAGTTCTATGGGGGGACATGGCTACACCTTC
>15|TRBV18|TRBJ1-1|-|-
CASSPRLRSGTEAFF
TGTGCCAGCTCACCACGGTTGCGTAGCGGCACTGAAGCTTTCTTT
>11|TRBV12-3/TRBV12-4|TRBJ2-5|-|-
CASTSGETQYF
TGTGCCAGCACCTCCGGGGAGACCCAGTACTTC
>12|TRBV7-9|TRBJ2-3|-|-
CASSLSQNTQYF
TGTGCCAGCAGCTTGAGCCAGAATACGCAGTATTTT
>14|TRBV11-2|TRBJ1-5|-|-
CASSLGRNNQPQHF
TGTGCCAGCAGCCTCGGACGGAACAATCAGCCCCAGCATTTT
>13|TRBV3-1/TRBV3-2|TRBJ1-1|-|-
CASSPTVSTEAFF
TGTGCCAGCAGCCCGACAGTTAGCACTGAAGCTTTCTTT
>15|TRBV5-1|TRBJ1-3|-|TRBD1
CASSLGTAGGNTIYF
TGCGCCAGCAGCTTAGGGACAGCGGGGGGAAACACCATATATTTT
>12|TRBV19|TRBJ1-3|-|-
CASRTDGNTIYF
TGTGCCAGTAGGACCGATGGAAACACCATATATTTT
>14|TRBV5-1|TRBJ2-6|-|-
CASGSNSGANVLTF
TGCGCCAGCGGAAGTAACTCTGGGGCCAACGTCCTGACTTTC
>12|TRBV9|TRBJ2-3|once|-
CASSPSTDTQYF
TGTGCCAGCAGCCCCAGCACAGATACGCAGTATTTT
>15|TRBV19|TRBJ1-1|-|-
CASSLGTSMRGEAFF
TGTGCCAGTAGTCTCGGGACCTCTATGAGGGGTGAAGCTTTCTTT
>15|TRBV6-5|TRBJ1-2|-|TRBD1
CASRRDRASFRGYTF
TGTGCCAGCAGACGGGACAGGGCTTCGTTCCGTGGCTACACCTTC